This T cell receptor (beta chain) was identified during a study of identical twins. General study points: Insertions were reduced in abundant cord blood beta clonotypes but not in memory repertoires. Alpha sequences out of frame and shared by twins had excess low generation probability.

TCRdb redid the calling of the 5' RACE reads with MiXCR, one entry per CDR3 protein. The top ten clones hold about 0.27% of a sample with approximately 1.8 million distinct CDR3 sequences, under 35% of them seen once. The CDR3 runs to 14 residues. The germline V gene encodes CDR1 MGHRA and CDR2 YSYEKL. Trimming stripped 6 bases from V and 2 bases from J, with 12 bases between. Comments on this clonotype: Its target is unknown.

V is TRBV4-1 and J is TRBJ2-3; D is possibly TRBD2 (6 bases). The specimen sequenced was cord blood. The clonotype comes from a newborn girl in good health. CDR3 DNA sequence: TGCGCCAGCAGGCGGGGACCCTTCACAGATACGCAGTATTTT. It codes for CASRRGPFTDTQYF.